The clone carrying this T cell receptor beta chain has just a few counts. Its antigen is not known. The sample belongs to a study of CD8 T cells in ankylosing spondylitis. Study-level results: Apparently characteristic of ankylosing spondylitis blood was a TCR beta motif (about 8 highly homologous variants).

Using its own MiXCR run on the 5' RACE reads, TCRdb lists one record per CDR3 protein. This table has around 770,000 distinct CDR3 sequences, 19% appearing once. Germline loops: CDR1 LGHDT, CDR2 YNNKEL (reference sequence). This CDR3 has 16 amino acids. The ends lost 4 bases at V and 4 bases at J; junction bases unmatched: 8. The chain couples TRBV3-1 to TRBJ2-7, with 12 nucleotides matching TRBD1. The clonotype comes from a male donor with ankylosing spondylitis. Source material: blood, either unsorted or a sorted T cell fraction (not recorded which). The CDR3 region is CASSPPGGQGAYEQYF. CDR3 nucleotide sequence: TGTGCCAGCAGCCCGCCAGGGGGACAGGGGGCGTACGAGCAGTACTTC.